A single sample is the source of the 9 T cell receptor beta chains below, sequenced in a study of cytomegalovirus exposure and HLA in healthy donors. The method was immunoSEQ multiplex PCR; TCRdb's version includes in-frame clones alone and lacks a portion of them. Of roughly 250,000 clones in the sample, roughly 86% were seen once. The sample taken for sequencing was PBMCs. Receptor source: a woman between 25 and 40 years old in good health and CMV-seropositive.

The chain uses TRBV30 and TRBJ2-3; TRBD2 aligns across 7 bases. Germline V gene sequence: CDR1 GTSNPN, CDR2 SVGIG (reference sequence). The CDR3 consists of 14 residues. The trim removed 0 bases at V and 6 bases at J, leaving 6 bases unmatched. The CDR3 region has the DNA TGTGCCTGGAGTGTACGGGGAGGGGAGGATACGCAGTATTTT. The encoded protein is CAWSVRGGEDTQYF.

The rearrangement joins TRBV5-4 to TRBJ1-3; tentative D call: TRBD1 (5 bases). Germline CDR1 reads SGHNT; CDR2 reads YYREEE (reference sequence). With 4 bases removed from V and 0 bases from J, the gap between germline ends came to 11 bases. This CDR3 spans 15 amino acids. DNA for the CDR3: TGTGCCAGCAGCCTGGACATTTACTCTGGAAACACCATATATTTT. This codes for CASSLDIYSGNTIYF.

This clone showed up just once. The rearrangement uses TRBV19 and TRBJ2-1; 13 bases fit TRBD2. With V trimmed by 4 bases and J by 8 bases, 11 bases remained unmatched. This CDR3 is built from 17 residues. Looked up from germline, CDR1 is LNHDA and CDR2 is SQIVND (reference sequence). This CDR3 is CASSTRLAGGAFDEQFF. As DNA, the CDR3 is TGTGCCAGTAGTACTCGACTAGCGGGAGGTGCGTTCGATGAGCAGTTCTTC.

This clone showed up just a few times. The chain is built from TRBV28 and TRBJ1-1; D is undetermined. Germline loops: CDR1 MDHEN, CDR2 SYDVKM. The V and J ends lost 5 bases and 0 bases respectively, with 13 bases between them. CDR3 length: 15 residues. The DNA for the CDR3 is TGTGCCAGCAGTCCCCGGCGGGTATTGAACACTGAAGCTTTCTTT. Protein: CASSPRRVLNTEAFF.

The V call is TRBV19, the J call TRBJ1-2, with unresolved D. Germline loops: CDR1 LNHDA, CDR2 SQIVND (reference sequence). The CDR3 has 12 residues. V was shortened by 6 bases and J by 4 bases, with 9 bases between the two germline ends. Here the CDR3 DNA reads TGTGCCAGTAGGGGAGAAATCTATGGCTACACCTTC. Translation: CASRGEIYGYTF.

This chain joins TRBV10-2 and TRBJ1-4; perhaps TRBD1 as D (5 bases). Germline V gene lookup returns CDR1 WSHSY and CDR2 SAAADI. This CDR3 has 16 amino acids. Between the trimmed V and J ends, which lost 5 bases and 3 bases, there was a span of 16 bases. The CDR3 DNA sequence: TGCGCCAGCAGTCGACAGCGGGTTGCCCCTAATGAAAAACTGTTTTTT. This translates into CASSRQRVAPNEKLFF.

The count of this clone is one. The gene calls are TRBV6-1 and TRBJ2-7; TRBD1 matches at 8 bases. The germline CDR1 and CDR2 sequences are MNHNS and SASEGT. The CDR3 spans 15 residues. The V gene end was trimmed by 4 bases and the J gene end by 6 bases; junction bases not matched to a gene: 11. Here the CDR3 DNA reads TGTGCCAGCAGTGGAGGACAGGGAACGGGCTCCGAGCAGTACTTC. As protein: CASSGGQGTGSEQYF.

The rearrangement joins TRBV19 to TRBJ2-3; no clear D gene. Germline CDR1 LNHDA, CDR2 SQIVND (reference sequence). The CDR3 consists of 15 residues. Trimming took off 3 bases at V and 0 bases at J, with 10 bases between the two ends. The CDR3 sequence: CASSMWQSSTDTQYF. As DNA, the CDR3 is TGTGCCAGTAGTATGTGGCAGTCTAGCACAGATACGCAGTATTTT.

This sequence joins TRBV5-4 and TRBJ2-2, with 7 bases aligning to TRBD2. From germline, CDR1 is SGHNT and CDR2 YYREEE (reference sequence). This CDR3 has 16 residues. V lost 4 bases, J lost 5 bases, and 11 bases stayed unmatched. Here the CDR3 reads CASSAGPRGGTGELFF. CDR3 bases: TGTGCCAGCAGCGCGGGGCCGCGCGGGGGAACCGGGGAGCTGTTTTTT.